Shown below are 15 T cell receptor beta chains from a single sample sequenced in a study of Ad26.COV2.S vaccination and SARS-CoV-2 variants. Specified treatment: about 20 received Ad26.COV2.S at low or high dose, single or two shots; about 5 received placebo; per-sample allocation not given. Sampling was performed 63 days after the first vaccine or placebo injection. TCRdb's table, derived via immunoSEQ multiplex PCR, lists solely in-frame clones and lacks some. In the table there are more than 300,000 clones, approximately 86% of which are singletons. Here the sequenced sample was peripheral blood, taken in a trial of Ad26.COV2.S vaccine versus placebo. The receptors come from a person aged 18-65 years who received the Ad26.COV2.S COVID-19 vaccine or a placebo.

The chain is built from TRBV5-8 and TRBJ1-5; D gene uncertain. The CDR3 covers 16 residues. Germline lookup yields CDR1 SGHTS and CDR2 YDEGEE. V lost 2 bases to trimming and J lost 4 bases, with 16 bases between them. The CDR3 is CASSLESLLGNQPQHF. DNA of the CDR3: TGTGCCAGCAGCTTAGAATCACTGCTTGGGAATCAGCCCCAGCATTTT.

This chain joins TRBV5-4 and TRBJ1-1; D gene uncertain. The CDR3 is 13 residues long. The ends were cut back, 2 bases at V and 1 base at J, with 6 bases in the middle. Germline CDR1 is SGHNT and CDR2 is YYREEE (reference sequence). The CDR3 region is CASSFRRNTEAFF. DNA of the CDR3: TGTGCCAGCAGCTTCCGGAGGAACACTGAAGCTTTCTTT.

This clone was detected once. The rearrangement links TRBV28 to TRBJ1-3, with unresolved D. V was pared by 9 bases and J by 3 bases, with 9 bases between. The germline V gene has CDR1 MDHEN and CDR2 SYDVKM. The CDR3 covers 12 residues. The CDR3 sequence: CASALNGNTIYF. The CDR3 DNA reads as TGTGCCAGTGCATTAAATGGAAACACCATATATTTT.

The chain is built from TRBV18 and TRBJ2-3; the D is unclear. The V end was cut by 3 bases, the J end by 4 bases, with 5 bases between. This CDR3 has 12 amino acids. The germline CDR1 and CDR2 sequences are KGHSH and LQKENI. CDR3 DNA sequence: TGTGCCAGCTCACCGGGTGCAGATACGCAGTATTTT. Translating gives CASSPGADTQYF.

This chain joins TRBV7-9 and TRBJ2-7, with 10 bases that match TRBD1. V was pared by 6 bases and J by 3 bases, with 17 bases of the junction left unmatched. CDR3 size: 18 residues. Germline CDR1 and CDR2: SEHNR and FQNEAQ (reference sequence). The CDR3 region is CASRDRDRGPHPCYEQYF. CDR3 sequence (DNA): TGTGCCAGCAGGGACCGGGACAGGGGCCCCCACCCTTGCTACGAGCAGTACTTC.

This chain links TRBV3-1 (or the pseudogene TRBV3-2) with TRBJ1-3; no definite D call. This CDR3 has 17 residues. V dropped 0 bases and J dropped 0 bases, with 12 bases sitting between them. The germline V gene has CDR1 LGHDT and CDR2 YNNKEL (reference sequence). The CDR3 bases are TGTGCCAGCAGCCAAGAGGACTCATTTTACTCTGGAAACACCATATATTTT. Translated: CASSQEDSFYSGNTIYF.

The V call is TRBV11-2, the J call TRBJ2-1; TRBD1 might be the D (6 bases). Trimming cost V 3 bases and J 10 bases, with 13 bases left between them. CDR1 is SGHAT and CDR2 is FQNNGV in the germline V gene. The CDR3 length is 13 residues. The CDR3 nucleotides are TGTGCCAGCAGCTTGGACAGTACCAGCGAGCAGTTCTTC. It codes for CASSLDSTSEQFF.

This clone showed up just once. V and J are TRBV27 and TRBJ2-7; D may match TRBD1 or TRBD2 (5 bases each). Germline CDR1 MNHEY, CDR2 SMNVEV (reference sequence). This CDR3 has 14 amino acids. V lost 2 bases, J lost 7 bases, and 15 bases lay in between. CDR3 region: CASSLLALKGEQYF. CDR3 DNA sequence: TGTGCCAGCAGTTTACTAGCTCTGAAGGGGGAGCAGTACTTC.

This chain joins TRBV28 and TRBJ1-2; D might be TRBD1 (6 bases). The germline gives CDR1 MDHEN, CDR2 SYDVKM. The CDR3 length is 15 residues. V lost 1 base to trimming and J lost 0 bases, with 9 bases between them. CDR3 nucleotide sequence: TGTGCCAGCAGTTTATTAGGGGGACCTAACTATGGCTACACCTTC. Amino acids: CASSLLGGPNYGYTF.

The chain carries TRBV11-3 and TRBJ2-7; D is uncertain. V gave up 1 base and J gave up 0 bases, with 7 bases separating them. The CDR3 runs 14 residues. Germline CDR1 is SGHNT and CDR2 is YENEEA. The chain's CDR3 is CASSLVASSYEQYF. The DNA for the CDR3 is TGTGCCAGCAGCTTAGTTGCCAGCTCCTACGAGCAGTACTTC.

The rearrangement links TRBV19 to TRBJ1-5; maybe TRBD1 (5 bases). CDR3 length equals 12 residues. The germline V and J ends were trimmed by 2 bases and 7 bases, with 6 bases remaining between them. Germline CDR1 is LNHDA and CDR2 is SQIVND (reference sequence). CDR3 sequence: CASSIRGQPQHF. The CDR3 coding sequence is TGTGCCAGTAGTATACGGGGCCAGCCCCAGCATTTT.

This clone was counted only a few times. The V call is TRBV5-6, the J call TRBJ1-1, with TRBD1 matching 10 bases. The CDR3 has 16 amino acids. Per the germline V gene, CDR1 is SGHDT and CDR2 is YYEEEE. V was clipped by 4 bases and J by 0 bases; unmatched bases: 6. DNA of the CDR3: TGTGCCAGCAGCAGAGAGACAGGGGGCTTGAACACTGAAGCTTTCTTT. Translation gives CASSRETGGLNTEAFF.

The chain uses TRBV7-2 and TRBJ1-2; possible D gene TRBD1, 6 bases. The ends were cut back, 5 bases at V and 4 bases at J, with 17 bases in the middle. Per germline, CDR1 SGHTA and CDR2 FQGNSA. The CDR3 covers 15 residues. The CDR3 spells CASSTSAGEAYGYTF. The CDR3 DNA sequence: TGTGCCAGCAGCACGAGTGCAGGGGAGGCCTATGGCTACACCTTC.

Only one count was recorded for this clone. The V gene is TRBV5-1, the J gene TRBJ1-5; no definite D call. Germline V gene data show CDR1 as SGHRS and CDR2 as YFSETQ. The CDR3 sequence is 13 residues long. V gave up 0 bases and J gave up 5 bases, with 6 bases separating them. The CDR3 DNA sequence: TGCGCCAGCAGCTTGGATCTGTATCAGCCCCAGCATTTT. It specifies CASSLDLYQPQHF.

The J gene is TRBJ1-5, the V gene TRBV10-3; D call uncertain. Between the trimmed V and J ends, which lost 0 bases and 3 bases, there was a span of 9 bases. CDR3 length: 15 residues. CDR1 and CDR2 (germline): ENHRY, SYGVKD. The CDR3 region is CAISESLVTNQPQHF. The CDR3, as DNA: TGTGCCATCAGTGAGTCGCTGGTGACCAATCAGCCCCAGCATTTT.